Following are 16 T cell receptor beta chains from one sample sequenced in a study of graft-versus-host responses after intestinal transplantation. The antigens for these receptors are not known. Method: immunoSEQ multiplex PCR; TCRdb's copy keeps in-frame clones and lacks some. The sample yields approximately 25,000 clones, roughly four fifths seen once. The sample here was unstimulated CD8+ T cells sorted from spleen or lymph node cells, taken before transplant. These TCRs come from a human donor who was the organ donor for an intestinal transplant.

The chain recombines TRBV7-8 with TRBJ2-7; 10 positions agree with TRBD2. CDR1 and CDR2 from the germline V gene are SGHVS and FQNEAQ. The CDR3 contains 15 residues. The J segment lost 7 bases and the V segment lost 4 bases, leaving 10 bases of the junction unmatched. The CDR3 nucleotides are TGTGCCAGCAGCTCCCGTAGCGGGGGGAGGGAAGAGCAGTACTTC. Translated, it gives CASSSRSGGREEQYF.

The gene calls are TRBV19 and TRBJ2-3; TRBD2 matches at 7 bases. Germline CDR1 reads LNHDA; CDR2 reads SQIVND (reference sequence). The junction had 4 bases not matched to a gene; V was cut back by 5 bases and J by 5 bases. This CDR3 comprises 13 residues. As DNA, the CDR3 is TGTGCCAGTAGTGCGGTAGCGGGAGATACGCAGTATTTT. The encoded protein is CASSAVAGDTQYF.

The chain recombines TRBV9 with TRBJ2-6, with 7 positions matching TRBD1. Trimming removed 5 bases from V and 0 bases from J; junction bases left unmatched: 11. This CDR3 has 18 amino acids. Germline CDR1 is SGDLS and CDR2 is YYNGEE. This chain's CDR3 is CASRDHSQGTSGANVLTF. The CDR3 coding sequence is TGTGCCAGCAGAGACCACTCACAGGGGACCTCTGGGGCCAACGTCCTGACTTTC.

Notes on this clone: Other nucleotide sequences in the sample specify the same CDR3. The V gene is TRBV4-3, the J gene TRBJ2-3; D is ambiguous. Germline V gene data show CDR1 as LGHNA and CDR2 as YSLEER. Trimming pared 1 base from V and 1 base from J, leaving 6 bases between. The CDR3 is made up of 14 amino acids. In DNA form, the CDR3 reads TGCGCCAGCAGCCAAGGTACAGGCACAGATACGCAGTATTTT. It is translated as CASSQGTGTDTQYF.

The genes are TRBV6-1 and TRBJ1-6, with TRBD1 matching 7 bases. CDR3 length equals 15 residues. With 3 bases clipped from V and 10 bases from J, the junction kept 9 bases outside the gene matches. CDR1 and CDR2 from the germline V gene are MNHNS and SASEGT. The CDR3 is CASSDLGTAGSPLHF. The DNA for the CDR3 is TGTGCCAGCAGTGACCTCGGGACAGCAGGATCACCCCTCCACTTT.

The chain is built from TRBV23-1 and TRBJ2-1; no clear D. TRBV23-1 is known as an ORF, though its function is uncertain. Trimming removed 6 bases from V and 0 bases from J, with 6 bases in between. The CDR3 consists of 13 residues. The CDR3 bases are TGCGCCAGCAGGGGATGCTCCTACAATGAGCAGTTCTTC. Its protein product is CASRGCSYNEQFF.

This clone came up a few times. The chain links TRBV19 to TRBJ1-6; no reliable D call. Germline lookup yields CDR1 LNHDA and CDR2 SQIVND (reference sequence). The CDR3 sequence is 11 residues long. V was cut by 7 bases and J by 8 bases, with 6 bases left in between. The CDR3 DNA sequence: TGTGCCAGTACCTCTTATTCACCCCTCCACTTT. Protein: CASTSYSPLHF.

In DNA form, the CDR3 reads TGTGCCAGCAGTTACGGGTTAGGACAGCCCCAGCATTTT. Translation gives CASSYGLGQPQHF. The rearrangement joins TRBV27 to TRBJ1-5, with no clear D. The CDR3 is 13 amino acids. The V end was cut by 4 bases, the J end by 7 bases, with 11 bases between. From germline, CDR1 is MNHEY and CDR2 SMNVEV (reference sequence).

The chain is built from TRBV6-7 and TRBJ2-3; TRBD2 matches 10 bases. TRBV6-7 is an ORF, and what it does is uncertain. The CDR3 loop spans 16 amino acids. The J segment lost 1 base and the V segment lost 7 bases, leaving 8 bases of the junction unmatched. CDR3 amino acids: CASTLRLAGRTDTQYF. As DNA, the CDR3 is TGTGCCAGCACCCTCAGACTAGCGGGCCGCACAGATACGCAGTATTTT.

This sequence joins TRBV7-9 and TRBJ1-5; tentatively, D is TRBD1 (5 bases). The germline V gene encodes CDR1 SEHNR and CDR2 FQNEAQ (reference sequence). The CDR3 has 13 residues. V lost 5 bases, J lost 7 bases, and 12 bases lay in between. CDR3 amino acids: CASSPGMRQPQHF. DNA for the CDR3: TGTGCCAGCAGCCCAGGGATGAGACAGCCCCAGCATTTT.

The gene calls are TRBV11-2 and TRBJ1-1; 9 positions match TRBD1. The CDR3 covers 12 residues. Trimming removed 3 bases from V and 8 bases from J; junction bases left unmatched: 1. CDR1 is SGHAT and CDR2 is FQNNGV in the germline V gene. The CDR3 DNA reads as TGTGCCAGCAGCTTGGACAGGGGCGAAGCTTTCTTT. This gives the protein CASSLDRGEAFF.

The gene calls are TRBV5-4 and TRBJ1-2; 9 bases match TRBD1. Germline assignment: CDR1 SGHNT and CDR2 YYREEE (reference sequence). V lost 4 bases, J lost 3 bases, and 10 bases stayed unmatched. This CDR3 is 16 amino acids long. CDR3 region: CASSVTGGTGDYGYTF. For the CDR3, the DNA is TGTGCCAGCAGCGTTACAGGGGGCACCGGAGACTATGGCTACACCTTC. Full variable domain (rest looked up from reference TRBV5-4 and TRBJ1-2): ETGVTQSPTHLIKTRGQQVTLRCSSQSGHNTVSWYQQALGQGPQFIFQYYREEENGRGNFPPRFSGLQFPNYSSELNVNALELDDSALYLCASSVTGGTGDYGYTFGSGTRLTVV.

The gene calls are TRBV29-1 and TRBJ2-3, with 7 bases lining up with TRBD2. There are 13 residues in the CDR3. Trimming took 8 bases from V and 0 from J; bases not matched to a gene: 5. The germline gives CDR1 SQVTM, CDR2 ANQGSEA. The CDR3 protein is CSWQRESTDTQYF. The CDR3 coding sequence is TGCAGCTGGCAGCGGGAAAGCACAGATACGCAGTATTTT.

The chain employs TRBV9 and TRBJ2-5, with 10 nucleotides matching TRBD1. Germline CDR1 and CDR2: SGDLS and YYNGEE. V dropped 4 bases and J dropped 7; count of bases not matched to a gene: 10. The CDR3 has 15 amino acids. CDR3 DNA sequence: TGTGCCAGCAGCAAAAAGGACAGGGGGGAGAGGACCCAGTACTTC. Translation: CASSKKDRGERTQYF.

The V and J genes are TRBV5-1 and TRBJ1-1; the D gene is possibly TRBD1 (6 bases). The CDR3 length is 14 residues. V was clipped by 3 bases and J by 1 base, with 10 bases between them. Looked up from germline, CDR1 is SGHRS and CDR2 is YFSETQ. Here the CDR3 reads CASSSTQGNTEAFF. DNA for the CDR3: TGCGCCAGCAGCTCGACACAGGGGAACACTGAAGCTTTCTTT.

The genes are TRBV9 and TRBJ2-7; TRBD1 aligns across 10 bases. Germline V gives CDR1 SGDLS, CDR2 YYNGEE. J gave up 2 bases and V 7 bases, and 6 bases lay outside the gene matches. The CDR3 length is 14 residues. In DNA, the CDR3 is TGTGCCAGCTCAACCGGGACAGGGGCCTACGAGCAGTACTTC. This sequence encodes CASSTGTGAYEQYF.